The clone carrying this TCR beta chain was picked up a small number of times. The antigen is unknown. TCRdb reprocessed the reads with MiXCR, giving one entry per CDR3 protein. The sample lists about 310,000 distinct CDR3 sequences, more than 20% occurring once. The sample originates from a study of T cell repertoires in cytomegalovirus infection. Germline V gene data show CDR1 as SNHLY and CDR2 as FYNNEI. The CDR3 runs to 15 residues. The V and J ends lost 8 bases and 6 bases, in that order; junction bases with no gene match: 9. This chain joins TRBV2 and TRBJ2-7; 14 bases line up with TRBD2. Sequences were derived from cultured PBMCs, sampled from culture after CMV antigen stimulation. The TCR comes from a human donor in good health (CMV status not recorded). Some clones in this sample may be carry-over from other donors' samples. In DNA form, the CDR3 reads TGTGCCAGCCACGGACTAGCGGGAGGTCCTGGCGAGCAGTACTTC. Its protein product is CASHGLAGGPGEQYF.